The clone carrying this T cell receptor beta chain was found many times. This sample was taken from a study of T-cell memory formation after mild COVID-19. Study details: TCR clusters were mostly donor specific.

A 5'RACE reaction primed in the constant segment made cDNA libraries of TCR alpha and TCR beta, and these carried sample barcodes and UMIs. TCRdb re-called the 5' RACE reads with MiXCR, one entry per CDR3 protein. The sample includes approximately 190,000 distinct CDR3 sequences, around 17% of them seen just once. Looked up from germline, CDR1 is SGHVS and CDR2 is FQNEAQ. CDR3 size: 10 residues. Trimming removed 3 bases at V and 5 bases at J, with 1 base between. This sequence was found in an adult woman who had mild COVID-19 (a few samples of this study predate the infection). Cell type and time point are not known. The sequenced material came from PBMCs or a T cell subset sorted from them (not recorded which). V is TRBV7-8 and J is TRBJ2-5; D not resolved. CDR3 amino acids: CASSLETQYF. CDR3 DNA sequence: TGTGCCAGCAGCTTGGAGACCCAGTACTTC.